The 3 T cell receptor beta chains presented below share a single source sample, sequenced in a study of T cells after yellow fever vaccination. TCRdb used MiXCR to reprocess the 5' RACE reads, holding one entry per CDR3 protein. Of about 310,000 distinct CDR3 sequences listed, 3.6% were seen once; the top ten hold about a quarter. The starting material was PBMCs, obtained on the day of the yellow fever booster vaccination. The receptors were gathered from a man in his late teens or twenties who received the YFV17D yellow fever vaccine.

This clonotype was picked up a small number of times. The rearrangement links TRBV5-1 to TRBJ1-6; D unresolved. The CDR3 loop spans 14 amino acids. V lost 0 bases to trimming and J lost 9 bases, with 10 bases between them. Germline V gene sequence: CDR1 SGHRS, CDR2 YFSETQ. DNA of the CDR3: TGCGCCAGCAGCTTGGGGGGTAGGTCTTCACCCCTCCACTTT. This translates into CASSLGGRSSPLHF.

This clonotype was detected a few times. The V and J genes are TRBV18 and TRBJ1-1; 7 bases match TRBD1. V gave up 6 bases and J gave up 0 bases; unmatched junction bases: 19. Germline loops: CDR1 KGHSH, CDR2 LQKENI. The CDR3 loop spans 19 amino acids. The CDR3 DNA reads as TGTGCCAGCTCCCCTTATCCGGGACAGTTAAAAGGGATGAACACTGAAGCTTTCTTT. Its translation is CASSPYPGQLKGMNTEAFF. The complete variable domain, with remaining parts taken from reference TRBV18 and TRBJ1-1, reads NAGVMQNPRHLVRRRGQEARLRCSPMKGHSHVYWYRQLPEEGLKFMVYLQKENIIDESGMPKERFSAEFPKEGPSILRIQQVVRGDSAAYFCASSPYPGQLKGMNTEAFFGQGTRLTVV.

The CDR3 sequence is CASSLSRAGTNTEAFF. In nucleotides, the CDR3 is TGTGCCAGCAGCTTATCCCGAGCAGGGACGAACACTGAAGCTTTCTTT. The chain joins TRBV7-2 to TRBJ1-1; weak D call: TRBD1 (5 bases). The germline V and J ends were trimmed by 2 bases and 1 base, with 14 bases remaining between them. Germline V gene data show CDR1 as SGHTA and CDR2 as FQGNSA. This CDR3 is built from 16 residues. Complete variable domain (other parts from reference TRBV7-2 and TRBJ1-1): GAGVSQSPSNKVTEKGKDVELRCDPISGHTALYWYRQSLGQGLEFLIYFQGNSAPDKSGLPSDRFSAERTGGSVSTLTIQRTQQEDSAVYLCASSLSRAGTNTEAFFGQGTRLTVV.